This record looks at one T cell receptor (beta chain) sequence and its context. The CDR3 is 15 residues long. The V end was cut by 0 bases, the J end by 3 bases, with 11 bases between. CDR1 is SGHRS and CDR2 is YFSETQ in the germline V gene. This record belongs to a study of blood T cell repertoires in COVID-19. Source study methods: Nucleated cell number was recorded as an estimate derived from reference gene primer amplification. Clones were read by immunoSEQ multiplex PCR, and TCRdb kept only the in-frame ones, dropping some. V and J calls and clone size follow that table, whereas D and trimming were derived from the DNA. Found here are some 220,000 clones, about 80% of them singletons; the top ten hold approximately 1.3%.

The source material was PBMCs or T cells enriched from blood (not recorded which). J is TRBJ2-3 and V is TRBV5-1; tentative D call: TRBD2 (5 bases). The TCR was taken from a woman aged 40 to 49 with acute COVID-19. The CDR3 loop is CASSLVPEGTDTQYF. CDR3 coding DNA: TGCGCCAGCAGCTTGGTACCAGAGGGAACAGATACGCAGTATTTT.